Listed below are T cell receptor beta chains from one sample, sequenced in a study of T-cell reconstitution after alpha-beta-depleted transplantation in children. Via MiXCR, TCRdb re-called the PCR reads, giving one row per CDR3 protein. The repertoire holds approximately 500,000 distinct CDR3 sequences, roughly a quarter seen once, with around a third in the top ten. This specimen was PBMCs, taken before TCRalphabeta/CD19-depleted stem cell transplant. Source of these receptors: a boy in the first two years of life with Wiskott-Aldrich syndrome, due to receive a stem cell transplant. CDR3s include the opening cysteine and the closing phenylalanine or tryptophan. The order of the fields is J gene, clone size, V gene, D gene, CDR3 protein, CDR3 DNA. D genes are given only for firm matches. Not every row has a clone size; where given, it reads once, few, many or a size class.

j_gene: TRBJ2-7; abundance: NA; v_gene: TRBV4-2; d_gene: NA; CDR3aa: CASSLAALGDEQYF; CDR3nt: TGTGCCAGCAGCCTAGCGGCCTTAGGGGACGAGCAGTACTTC
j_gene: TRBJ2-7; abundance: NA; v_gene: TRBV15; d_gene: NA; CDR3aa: CATSRDRGSQQYF; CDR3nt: TGTGCCACCAGCAGAGATCGGGGATCACAGCAGTACTTC
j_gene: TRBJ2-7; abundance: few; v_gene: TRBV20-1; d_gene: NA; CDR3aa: CSARAPRSHEQYF; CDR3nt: TGCAGTGCTAGGGCGCCACGGTCCCACGAGCAGTACTTC
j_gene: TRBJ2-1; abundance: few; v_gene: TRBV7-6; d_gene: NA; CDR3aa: CASSFSSANEQFF; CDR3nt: TGTGCCAGCAGCTTCTCTAGCGCAAATGAGCAGTTCTTC
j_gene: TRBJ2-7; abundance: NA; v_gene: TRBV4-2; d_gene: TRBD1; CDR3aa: CASSQDRGRPSYEQYF; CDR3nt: TGTGCCAGCAGCCAAGATAGGGGGCGACCTAGTTACGAGCAGTACTTC
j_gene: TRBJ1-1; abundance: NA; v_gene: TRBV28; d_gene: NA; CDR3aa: CASSLRGAGPGDTEAFF; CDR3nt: TGTGCCAGCAGCCTTAGGGGGGCCGGGCCAGGGGACACTGAAGCTTTCTTT
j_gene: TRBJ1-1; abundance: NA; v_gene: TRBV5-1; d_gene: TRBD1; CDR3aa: CASSSLTGDIPEAFF; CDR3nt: TGCGCCAGCAGCTCCCTGACAGGGGACATCCCTGAAGCTTTCTTT
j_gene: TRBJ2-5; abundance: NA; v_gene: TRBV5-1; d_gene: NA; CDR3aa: CASSDRVAQERETQYF; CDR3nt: TGCGCCAGCAGCGATCGAGTCGCCCAGGAGCGGGAGACCCAGTACTTC
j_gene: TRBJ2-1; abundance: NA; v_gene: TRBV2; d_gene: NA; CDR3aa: CASRASSVYNEQFF; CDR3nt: TGTGCCAGCAGGGCATCTAGCGTCTACAATGAGCAGTTCTTC
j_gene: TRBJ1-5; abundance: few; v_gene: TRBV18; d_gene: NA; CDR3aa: CASSPRGNSNQPQHF; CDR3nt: TGTGCCAGCTCACCCAGGGGAAATAGCAATCAGCCCCAGCATTTT
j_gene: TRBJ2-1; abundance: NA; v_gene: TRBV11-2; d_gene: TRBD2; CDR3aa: CASSSLAGGPRRKSYNEQFF; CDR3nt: TGTGCCAGCAGCTCCTTAGCGGGAGGGCCGAGGAGAAAGTCCTACAATGAGCAGTTCTTC
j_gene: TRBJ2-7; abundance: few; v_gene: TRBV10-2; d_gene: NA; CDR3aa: CASSVIGQREWGSYEQYF; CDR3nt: TGCGCCAGCAGTGTGATTGGACAACGGGAGTGGGGCTCCTACGAGCAGTACTTC
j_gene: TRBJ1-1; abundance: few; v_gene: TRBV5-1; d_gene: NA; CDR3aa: CASSLEGQSIGAFF; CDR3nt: TGCGCCAGCAGCTTGGAGGGGCAGTCAATAGGGGCTTTCTTT
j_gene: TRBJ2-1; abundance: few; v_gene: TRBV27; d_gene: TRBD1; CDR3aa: CASKLRDSYNEQFF; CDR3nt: TGTGCCAGCAAACTCCGGGACAGCTACAATGAGCAGTTCTTC
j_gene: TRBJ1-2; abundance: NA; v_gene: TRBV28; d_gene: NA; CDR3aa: CASSSAHGRMSYTF; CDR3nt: TGTGCCAGCAGTTCCGCACACGGTAGGATGAGCTACACCTTC
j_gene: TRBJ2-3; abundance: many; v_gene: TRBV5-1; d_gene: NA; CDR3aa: CASSSDTDTQYF; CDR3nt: TGCGCCAGCAGCTCCGACACAGATACGCAGTATTTT
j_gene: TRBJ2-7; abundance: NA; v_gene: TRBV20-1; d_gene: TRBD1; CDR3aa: CSARQGQGANEQYF; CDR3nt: TGCAGTGCTAGGCAGGGACAGGGGGCCAACGAGCAGTACTTC
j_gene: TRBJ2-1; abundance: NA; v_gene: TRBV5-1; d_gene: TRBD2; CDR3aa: CASSWTSGRPRSYNEQFF; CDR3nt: TGCGCCAGCAGCTGGACTAGCGGGAGGCCACGCTCCTACAATGAGCAGTTCTTC
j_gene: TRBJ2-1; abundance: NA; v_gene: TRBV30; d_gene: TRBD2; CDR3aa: CAWRLAAYNEQFF; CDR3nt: TGTGCCTGGAGGCTAGCGGCCTACAATGAGCAGTTCTTC
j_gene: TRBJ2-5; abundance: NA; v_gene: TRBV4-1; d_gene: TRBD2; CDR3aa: CASSFSGVAGGRETQYF; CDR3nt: TGCGCCAGCAGCTTCAGTGGGGTAGCGGGAGGGAGAGAGACCCAGTACTTC
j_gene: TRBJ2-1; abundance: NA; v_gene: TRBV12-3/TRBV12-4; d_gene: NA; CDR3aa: CASSLATLPDEQFF; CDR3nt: TGTGCCAGCAGTTTAGCGACCCTCCCCGATGAGCAGTTCTTC
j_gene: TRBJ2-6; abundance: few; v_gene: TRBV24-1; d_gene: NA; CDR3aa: CATSGRAAVTSGANVLTF; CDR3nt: TGTGCCACCAGTGGGAGGGCCGCGGTCACCTCTGGGGCCAACGTCCTGACTTTC
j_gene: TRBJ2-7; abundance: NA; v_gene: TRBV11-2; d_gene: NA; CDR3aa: CASSLAGALSYEQYF; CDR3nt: TGTGCCAGCAGCTTAGCAGGGGCCCTCTCCTACGAGCAGTACTTC
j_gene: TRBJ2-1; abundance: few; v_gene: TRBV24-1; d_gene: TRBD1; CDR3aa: CATSDSTGGVNEQFF; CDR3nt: TGTGCCACCAGTGATTCGACAGGGGGAGTGAATGAGCAGTTCTTC
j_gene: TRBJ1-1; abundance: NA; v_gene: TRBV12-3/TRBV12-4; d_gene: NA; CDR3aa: CASGGDTEAFF; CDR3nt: TGTGCCAGTGGGGGTGACACTGAAGCTTTCTTT
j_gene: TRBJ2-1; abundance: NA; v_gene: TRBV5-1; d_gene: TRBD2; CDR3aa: CASSLVALAGVYNEQFF; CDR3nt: TGCGCCAGCAGCTTGGTGGCTCTAGCGGGAGTTTACAATGAGCAGTTCTTC
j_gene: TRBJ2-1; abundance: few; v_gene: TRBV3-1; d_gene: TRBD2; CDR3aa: CASSHGLAEGYEQFF; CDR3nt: TGTGCCAGCAGCCATGGACTAGCGGAGGGCTATGAGCAGTTCTTC
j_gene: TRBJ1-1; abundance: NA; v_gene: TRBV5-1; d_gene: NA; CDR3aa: CASSPTRGGRVNTEAFF; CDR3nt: TGCGCCAGCAGCCCGACTAGGGGGGGAAGAGTGAACACTGAAGCTTTCTTT
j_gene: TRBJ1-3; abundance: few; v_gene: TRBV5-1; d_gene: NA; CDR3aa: CASSLAADSGNTIYF; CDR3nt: TGCGCCAGCAGCTTGGCGGCCGATAGTGGAAACACCATATATTTT
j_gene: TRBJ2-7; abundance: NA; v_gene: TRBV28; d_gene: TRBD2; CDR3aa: CASSFGLGSGRARAYEQYF; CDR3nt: TGTGCCAGCAGTTTCGGGCTTGGTAGCGGGAGGGCCCGAGCCTACGAGCAGTACTTC
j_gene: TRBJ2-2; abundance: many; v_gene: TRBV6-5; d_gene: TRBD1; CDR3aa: CASSSTGTGGTGELFF; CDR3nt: TGTGCCAGCAGTTCCACCGGGACAGGGGGCACCGGGGAGCTGTTTTTT
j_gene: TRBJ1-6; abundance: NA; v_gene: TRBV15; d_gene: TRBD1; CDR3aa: CATSRPRTGSHSPLHF; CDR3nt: TGTGCCACCAGCAGACCTCGGACAGGGAGTCATTCACCCCTCCACTTT